Following are 7 T cell receptor beta chains from one sample sequenced in a study of T cells in Graves' hyperthyroidism and ophthalmopathy. Researchers amplified the TCR beta CDR3 regions from RNA transcripts. Using the HTBI primer set, a first-round RT-PCR was run on the TCR CDR3. Each CDR3 protein gets one entry after TCRdb re-called the multiplex PCR reads with MiXCR. The data hold about 610,000 distinct CDR3 sequences, with about 15% observed a single time. Sequences were obtained from blood. The receptors were sampled from a woman aged 40 to 50 with Graves' ophthalmopathy.

The sample holds many counts of this clonotype. The chain recombines TRBV4-2 with TRBJ2-2, with D possibly matching TRBD1 (5 bases). The CDR3 totals 19 residues. Germline V gene lookup returns CDR1 LGHNA and CDR2 YNFKEQ. The ends were cut back, 0 bases at V and 0 bases at J, with 17 bases in the middle. The CDR3 sequence is CASSQEGGPRQTNTGELFF. The CDR3, as DNA: TGTGCCAGCAGCCAAGAAGGCGGTCCGAGACAGACGAACACCGGGGAGCTGTTTTTT.

The table lists this clonotype with a few counts. The chain uses TRBV30 and TRBJ2-7, with D tentatively TRBD1 (6 bases). The V gene's germline CDR1 is GTSNPN and CDR2 SVGIG (reference sequence). Trimming shortened V by 2 bases and J by 3 bases, and 11 bases separated the two germline ends. The CDR3 length is 13 residues. The CDR3 loop reads CAWSPDSYYEQYF. The CDR3 DNA is TGTGCCTGGAGTCCGGACAGCTACTACGAGCAGTACTTC.

This clonotype was counted at least ten times. This rearrangement joins TRBV9 to TRBJ1-2; 7 bases fit TRBD1. The CDR3 consists of 13 residues. The V and J ends lost 5 bases and 3 bases, in that order; junction bases with no gene match: 4. Germline CDR1 and CDR2: SGDLS and YYNGEE. The CDR3 protein is CASSTGTDYGYTF. The DNA of the CDR3 is TGTGCCAGCAGTACCGGGACAGACTATGGCTACACCTTC. The full variable domain, its missing parts supplied by reference TRBV9 and TRBJ1-2, is DSGVTQTPKHLITATGQRVTLRCSPRSGDLSVYWYQQSLDQGLQFLIQYYNGEERAKGNILERFSAQQFPDLHSELNLSSLELGDSALYFCASSTGTDYGYTFGSGTRLTVV.

This clonotype was found a few times. CDR3 amino acids: CASSTDLGEGNEQYF. The CDR3 coding sequence is TGTGCCAGCAGTACAGACTTGGGCGAGGGGAACGAGCAGTACTTC. J is TRBJ2-7 and V is TRBV6-2 or TRBV6-3; the D call may be TRBD1 or TRBD2 (5 bases each). V was cut by 5 bases and J by 5 bases, with 19 bases left in between. The germline V gene has CDR1 MNHEY and CDR2 SVGEGT. The CDR3 runs 15 residues.

This clonotype was seen at least ten times. The J gene is TRBJ1-5, the V gene TRBV19; 8 bases align to TRBD1. CDR1 and CDR2 (germline): LNHDA, SQIVND (reference sequence). V shed 3 bases and J 2 bases; nucleotides not matched to a gene: 6. There are 16 residues in the CDR3. CDR3 sequence (DNA): TGTGCCAGTAGTATCCTTCCGGGACAGGGCAATCAGCCCCAGCATTTT. Its protein product is CASSILPGQGNQPQHF.

This clonotype showed up many times. This sequence joins TRBV6-6 and TRBJ2-7; D is uncertain. The germline V gene has CDR1 MNHNY and CDR2 SVGAGI (reference sequence). Trimming stripped 2 bases from V and 5 bases from J, with 7 bases between. This CDR3 is 12 amino acids long. The CDR3 region is CASSYARDEQYF. The CDR3 coding sequence is TGTGCCAGCAGTTACGCAAGGGACGAGCAGTACTTC.

Worth noting for this clonotype: Given a much more abundant clone one base away, this may be a read error. The V and J genes are TRBV29-1 and TRBJ2-2; D not resolved. CDR3 size: 15 residues. CDR1 and CDR2 (germline): SQVTM, ANQGSEA. The ends were cut back, 1 base at V and 2 bases at J, with 11 bases in the middle. The CDR3: CSVEAPPANTGELFF. For the CDR3, the DNA is TGCAGCGTTGAAGCCCCTCCCGCAAACACCGGGGAGCTGTTTTTT.